This TCR beta chain came from a study of T cells in lung cancer brain metastases. Notes on the study in general: Most clones were lesion-specific, with limited overlap between paired lesions (mean Morisita index about 0.25). Brain metastasis T cell infiltration was not adjusted for preoperative corticosteroid effects. Compared with paired primaries, brain metastases showed fewer unique productive clones (1540 versus 4551).

Concerning this clone: Antigen: not known. Compared with germline, one end of the junction differs, possibly owing to a read error.

Either synchronous oligometastatic disease or delayed solitary brain metastasis recurrence led to resection. The table came from immunoSEQ multiplex PCR; TCRdb's copy has only in-frame clones and leaves some out. The repertoire consists of about 5,600 clones, with more than 80% occurring once and the leading ten covering about 6.2%. This CDR3 is built from 14 residues. The V gene's germline CDR1 is SGHAT and CDR2 FQNNGV. This TCR was sampled from a man between 45 and 60 years old with non-small cell lung cancer that had spread to the brain. This chain connects TRBV11-2 to TRBJ1-5; 8 bases agree with TRBD1. The sample comprised tumor tissue from a brain metastasis. CDR3 sequence (DNA): TGTGCCAGCAGCCCAGGGGGCCGAGATCAGCCCCAACATTTT. Translated, it gives CASSPGGRDQPQHF.